The 14 T cell receptor beta chains in this list originate from one sample, sequenced in a study of tumor-infiltrating lymphocytes in primary liver carcinoma. Starting material of around 490 ng total RNA yielded TCR beta cDNA via a constant-region primer. Libraries covering TCR beta were generated through three nested multiplex PCR rounds (using a slightly modified ARM-PCR). TRBV1-TRBV30 forward primers paired with a C-beta reverse primer were used in the first two PCR rounds, which ran roughly 9 cycles each. MiXCR, applied by TCRdb to the multiplex PCR reads, yields one record per CDR3 protein. The sample lists about 100,000 distinct CDR3 sequences, around 68% occurring once. Each 20-30 mg portion of unsorted bulk tissue served as the source for co-extraction of RNA and DNA. The sequencing sample was made of tumor-adjacent normal liver tissue. These receptors all stem from a man aged 35-49 years with primary liver carcinoma and hepatitis B virus infection.

J is TRBJ2-5 and V is TRBV5-4, with 7 bases identical to TRBD1. This CDR3 is built from 13 residues. Trimming cost V 10 bases and J 5 bases; bases outside gene matches: 11. Germline V lookup: CDR1 SGHNT, CDR2 YYREEE (reference sequence). The CDR3 region has the DNA TGTGCCGGCACGGACAGGCCCGAGGAGACCCAGTACTTC. Protein: CAGTDRPEETQYF.

Concerning this clonotype itself: Just one base apart from a much larger clone, this may be a read error. The V call is TRBV6-1, the J call TRBJ1-1; D may be TRBD1 (5 bases). Germline V lookup: CDR1 MNHNS, CDR2 SASEGT. CDR3 length: 13 amino acids. CDR3 protein: CASSQPDPRGAYF. Written as DNA, the CDR3 is TGTGCCAGCAGTCAGCCGGACCCAAGGGGAGCTTACTTT.

This chain links TRBV11-2 with TRBJ2-5; TRBD2 might be the D (6 bases). Germline V gives CDR1 SGHAT, CDR2 FQNNGV. This CDR3 contains 14 residues. V was pared by 4 bases and J by 4 bases, with 13 bases between. The CDR3 is CASSWRELRETQYF. For the CDR3, the DNA is TGTGCCAGCAGCTGGAGGGAACTGAGAGAGACCCAGTACTTC.

A word on this clonotype: A single base separates this from a much larger clone, so it may be a read error. The chain combines TRBV30 with TRBJ2-7; D assignment may be TRBD1 or TRBD2 (5 bases each). The length of the CDR3 is 11 residues. Germline V lookup: CDR1 GTSNPN, CDR2 SVGIG (reference sequence). Trimming removed 5 bases at V and 6 bases at J, with 11 bases between. In DNA form, the CDR3 reads TGTGCCTGGGGGATAGGGACCGAGCAGTACTTC. Amino acid sequence: CAWGIGTEQYF. Based on the CDR3 plus reference TRBV30 and TRBJ2-7, the full variable domain is SQTIHQWPATLVQPVGSPLSLECTVEGTSNPNLYWYRQAAGRGLQLLFYSVGIGQISSEVPQNLSASRPQDRQFILSSKKLLLSDSGFYLCAWGIGTEQYFGPGTRLTVT.

This clonotype was recorded once. One end of the junction fails to match germline, which may point to a read error. The rearrangement uses TRBV11-2 and TRBJ2-2; D not certain. Germline V gene lookup returns CDR1 SGHAT and CDR2 FQNNGV. The CDR3 is 14 residues long. As DNA, the CDR3 is TGTGCCAGCAGCTTAAATTGGTACACAGGGGAGCTGTTTTTT. It encodes CASSLNWYTGELFF.

This clonotype was counted a few times. V usage is TRBV28 and J usage is TRBJ2-4; 9 bases line up with TRBD1. The V gene end was trimmed by 4 bases and the J gene end by 12 bases; junction bases not matched to a gene: 4. The CDR3 loop spans 12 amino acids. Germline V gives CDR1 MDHEN, CDR2 SYDVKM. CDR3 region: CASSSYRGPQYF. CDR3 in DNA: TGTGCCAGCAGTTCCTACAGGGGGCCTCAGTACTTC. The full variable domain, with the rest looked up from reference TRBV28 and TRBJ2-4, is DVKVTQSSRYLVKRTGEKVFLECVQDMDHENMFWYRQDPGLGLRLIYFSYDVKMKEKGDIPEGYSVSREKKERFSLILESASTNQTSMYLCASSSYRGPQYFGAGTRLSVL.

The chain combines TRBV7-3 with TRBJ2-2; D remains unclear. Per the germline V gene, CDR1 is SGHTA and CDR2 is FQGTGA. Trimming took off 3 bases at V and 6 bases at J, with 8 bases between the two ends. This CDR3 contains 13 residues. CDR3 loop: CASSLSKAGELFF. The CDR3 coding sequence is TGTGCCAGCAGCTTGTCCAAGGCCGGGGAGCTGTTTTTT.

The chain is built from TRBV12-3 or TRBV12-4 and TRBJ2-7; 7 nucleotides agree with TRBD2. V lost 6 bases to trimming and J lost 2 bases; unmatched junction nucleotides: 7. The CDR3 runs to 14 residues. Written as DNA, the CDR3 is TGTGCCAGCAGCACCGAGCGGGGTGCCTACGAGCAGTACTTC. It encodes CASSTERGAYEQYF.

This clonotype came up many times. The CDR3 DNA reads as TGCAGCGCCGTCTCTGGTGGCTACACCTTC. This gives the protein CSAVSGGYTF. The J gene is TRBJ1-2, the V gene TRBV29-1, with D unresolved. V shed 7 bases and J shed 7 bases, with 10 bases lying between them. The CDR3 is 10 residues long. Germline CDR1 SQVTM, CDR2 ANQGSEA.

About this clonotype itself: The junction departs from the called germline gene at one end, perhaps through a read error. This chain connects TRBV24-1 to TRBJ2-3; 9 bases map to TRBD1. This CDR3 contains 18 residues. Germline lookup yields CDR1 KGHDR and CDR2 SFDVKD. The DNA of the CDR3 is TGTGTCACCAGTGATTTCGGACAGGGGCTGAGGGGCACAGATACGCAGTATTTT. The encoded protein is CVTSDFGQGLRGTDTQYF.

At least ten counts were recorded for this clonotype. The chain joins TRBV10-2 to TRBJ2-7; 9 bases fit TRBD2. CDR3 length: 13 residues. CDR1 and CDR2 (germline): WSHSY, SAAADI. The ends lost 3 bases at V and 7 bases at J; junction bases unmatched: 4. The CDR3 sequence is CASSEALAGEQYF. The CDR3 nucleotides are TGCGCCAGCAGTGAAGCCCTAGCGGGAGAGCAGTACTTC.

The chain employs TRBV2 and TRBJ2-1, with 11 bases lining up with TRBD2. The length of the CDR3 is 17 residues. Germline values: CDR1 SNHLY, CDR2 FYNNEI. V was pared by 6 bases and J by 2 bases, with 9 bases of the junction left unmatched. CDR3 in DNA: TGTGCCAGCAGCCCCCCCGGGACTAGCGGAACCTACAATGAGCAGTTCTTC. It codes for CASSPPGTSGTYNEQFF. Together with reference TRBV2 and TRBJ2-1, the CDR3 gives the full variable domain: EPEVTQTPSHQVTQMGQEVILRCVPISNHLYFYWYRQILGQKVEFLVSFYNNEISEKSEIFDDQFSVERPDGSNFTLKIRSTKLEDSAMYFCASSPPGTSGTYNEQFFGPGTRLTVL.

With regard to this clonotype: The CDR3 carries no conserved terminal phenylalanine or tryptophan, so it likely arises from a read error. The rearrangement links TRBV10-2 to TRBJ2-7, with 9 nucleotides matching TRBD2. The germline CDR1 and CDR2 sequences are WSHSY and SAAADI. The CDR3 sequence is 13 residues long. J was trimmed by 7 bases and V by 2 bases; bases with no gene match: 3. CDR3 in DNA: TGCGCCAGCAGTGAGGCCCTAGCGGGAGAGCAGTACCTC. It yields the protein CASSEALAGEQYL.

With respect to this clonotype: A read error may account for a junction end that differs from germline. This rearrangement joins TRBV6-5 to TRBJ2-1, with 16 bases matching TRBD2. Germline CDR1 MNHEY, CDR2 SVGAGI. The CDR3 covers 18 residues. CDR3 sequence (DNA): TGTGCCAGCTCGTGGGACAGGGGGACTAGCGGGGGGGTGCATGAGCAGCTCTTC. Translated, it gives CASSWDRGTSGGVHEQLF.